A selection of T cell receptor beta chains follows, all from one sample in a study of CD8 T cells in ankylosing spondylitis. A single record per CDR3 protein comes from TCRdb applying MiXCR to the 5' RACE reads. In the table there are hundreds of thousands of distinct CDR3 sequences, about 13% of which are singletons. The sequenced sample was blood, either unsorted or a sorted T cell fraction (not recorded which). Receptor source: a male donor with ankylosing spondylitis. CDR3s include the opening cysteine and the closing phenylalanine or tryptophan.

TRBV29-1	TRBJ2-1	CSVRNRIAIYNEQFF
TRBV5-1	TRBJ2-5	CASTREVQETQYF
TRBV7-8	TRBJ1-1	CASARPEGNTEAFF
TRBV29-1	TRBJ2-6	CSVSQGSGANVLTF
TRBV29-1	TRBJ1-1	CSAVGRNTEAFF
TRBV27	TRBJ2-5	CASSPRTGVRGETQYF
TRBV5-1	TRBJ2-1	CASSLDRGGRYNEQFF
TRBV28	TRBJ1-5	CASSLLGGRSNQPQHF
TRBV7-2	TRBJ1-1	CASSLGRADEAFF
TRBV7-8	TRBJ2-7	CASSPPRDRVSEQYF
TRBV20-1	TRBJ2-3	CSARDPIAGNTDTQYF
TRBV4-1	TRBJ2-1	CASSQETPLGYNEQFF
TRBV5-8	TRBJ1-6	CASSFRRTGNSPLHF
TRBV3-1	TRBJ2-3	CASSPFSAGGVTDTQYF
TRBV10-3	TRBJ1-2	CAISLDRDNYGYTF
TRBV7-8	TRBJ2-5	CASRRTSAGEKTQYF
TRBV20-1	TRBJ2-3	CSAPTSGRAGDTQYF
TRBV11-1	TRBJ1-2	CASSHMTTYRAESYGYTF
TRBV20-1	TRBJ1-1	CSARVPGTGPQFGAFF
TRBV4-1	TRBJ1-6	CASSRRDIYDSPLHF
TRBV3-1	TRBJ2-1	CASSTGGYVNNEQFF
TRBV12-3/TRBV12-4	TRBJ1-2	CASRTGQTYGYTF
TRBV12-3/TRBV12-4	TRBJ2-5	CASSFGSPQETQYF
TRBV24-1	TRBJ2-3	CATKVLDTQYF
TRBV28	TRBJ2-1	CASRNRQGRAYNEQFF
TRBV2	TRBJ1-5	CASSDGTGGQPQHF
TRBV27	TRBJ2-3	CASRGSGVPTDTQYF
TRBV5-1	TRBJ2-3	CASSIAGPPDTQYF
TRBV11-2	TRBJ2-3	CASSFFSGVSTDTQYF
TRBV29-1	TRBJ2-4	CSVRATGLAKNIQYF
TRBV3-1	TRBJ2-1	CASSQEIGLSSYNEQFF
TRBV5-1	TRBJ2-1	CASSLEASNEQFF
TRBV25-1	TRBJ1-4	CASSEGAGGKLFF
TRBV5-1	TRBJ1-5	CASSLEGGQTSPQHF
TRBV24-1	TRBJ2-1	CATSDLHTGEPYNEQFF
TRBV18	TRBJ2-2	CASSPIAGKTGELFF
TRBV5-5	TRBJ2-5	CASSLRTDQETQYF
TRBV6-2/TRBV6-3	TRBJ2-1	CASRQSTGGLGNEQFF
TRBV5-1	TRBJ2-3	CASRTGGALDTQYF
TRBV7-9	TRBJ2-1	CASSLVGQALPHNEQFF
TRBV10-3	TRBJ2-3	CAIREDPGTDTQYF
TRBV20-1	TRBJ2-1	CSARETGTEDNEQFF
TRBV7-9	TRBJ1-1	CASSLGERNTEAFF
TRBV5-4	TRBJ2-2	CASTREGGAGELFF
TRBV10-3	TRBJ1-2	CAISESDRVHTF